This TCR beta chain came from a study of regulatory T cells in long-lasting Graves disease. Across the whole study: Newly diagnosed Graves' patients took antithyroid drugs under 3 months.

Building of the TCR beta libraries involved iRepertoire HTBI primers and Arm-PCR of CDR3 regions. TCRdb passed the multiplex PCR reads through MiXCR, listing each CDR3 protein once. The sample has 350,000 to 450,000 distinct CDR3 sequences; about 15% are singletons. The CDR3 covers 14 residues. V lost 0 bases, J lost 4 bases, and 1 base stayed unmatched. The germline V gene encodes CDR1 MNHEY and CDR2 SVGAGI. Time point defined: newly diagnosed GD, antithyroid drugs for less than 3 months. After RNA was extracted from PBMCs, the TCR library was made from it. The sample holds many counts of this clonotype. These data were also filed under a second study, of T cells in Graves' hyperthyroidism and ophthalmopathy. Per that paper: Patients were excluded for uncontrolled infection, other autoimmune disease, pregnancy or lactation. With the HTBI primer set, the TCR CDR3 went through a first round of RT-PCR. The authors' 13 V-J model separated ophthalmopathy from stable hyperthyroidism.

V gene TRBV6-5 combines with J gene TRBJ1-1; 8 bases align to TRBD1. The receptor comes from a woman in her 40s with Graves disease. This specimen consisted of peripheral blood mononuclear cells (PBMCs), obtained at new diagnosis, from a patient treated with antithyroid drugs. CDR3 in amino acids: CASSYSGQGTEAFF. The CDR3 DNA reads TGTGCCAGCAGTTACTCTGGACAGGGCACTGAAGCTTTCTTT.